Listed below are T cell receptor beta chains from one sample, sequenced in a study of beta chain features in type 1 diabetes. Assay: immunoSEQ multiplex PCR; the TCRdb copy retains only in-frame clones and omits some. The top ten clones hold 0.035% to 0.05% of a sample with roughly 380,000 clones, 20% of them seen once. The source material was naive CD4+ T cells from blood. All receptors derive from a woman aged 18 to 35 in good health. CDR3s include the opening cysteine and the closing phenylalanine or tryptophan. The order of the fields is V gene, D gene, clone size, J gene, CDR3 DNA, CDR3 protein. D genes are given only for firm matches. Clone size is given for some rows only: seen once, a few or many times, or a class if the clone is expanded.

TRBV7-2	.	few	TRBJ2-7	TGTGCCAGCAGCTTATATTCGGGGTCCTACGAGCAGTACTTC	CASSLYSGSYEQYF
TRBV28	TRBD1	.	TRBJ1-2	TGTGCCAGCAGTTTGCAGGGGGCGCGCTCTGGCTACACCTTC	CASSLQGARSGYTF
TRBV10-3	.	few	TRBJ2-2	TGTGCTCCTACATCAAGTACTGGTAGGAGCGCCGGGGAGCTGTTTTTT	CAPTSSTGRSAGELFF
TRBV21-1	.	few	TRBJ1-6	TGTGCCAGCAGCAAGGTGTTAGGGGAATCACCCCTCCACTTT	CASSKVLGESPLHF
TRBV18	.	.	TRBJ1-5	TGTGCCAGCTCACCAGAGGGCAGCCGGGCCCAGCATTTT	CASSPEGSRAQHF
TRBV7-6	TRBD1	.	TRBJ2-1	TGTGCCAGCAGCACGCGCTCGCAGGGGGCAAAGCAGTTCTTC	CASSTRSQGAKQFF
TRBV28	TRBD1	.	TRBJ2-5	TGTGCCAGCAGTTTAGAGAGACGGACAGGAGAGACCCAGTACTTC	CASSLERRTGETQYF
TRBV5-1	TRBD2	few	TRBJ2-3	TGCGCCAGCAGCTTGAGAGGACTAGCGGATTCAGATACGCAGTATTTT	CASSLRGLADSDTQYF
TRBV28	TRBD1	.	TRBJ2-4	TGTGCCAGCAGTGGGGGACAGGGGGCGACGAACATTCAGTACTTC	CASSGGQGATNIQYF
TRBV30	.	.	TRBJ1-6	TGTGCCTGGAGTGTAGACAGGCCCGCGAATTCACCCCTCCACTTT	CAWSVDRPANSPLHF
TRBV19	.	few	TRBJ2-4	TGTGCCAGTAGTATACTTCCCTCGGCCAAAAACATTCAGTACTTC	CASSILPSAKNIQYF
TRBV2	.	few	TRBJ1-5	TGTGCCAGCAATTATGACAGAAATCAGCCCCAGCATTTT	CASNYDRNQPQHF
TRBV6-5	TRBD1	.	TRBJ2-5	TGTGCCAGCAGTTTACAGGGGGCGGGGGAGACCCAGTACTTC	CASSLQGAGETQYF
TRBV19	.	.	TRBJ2-5	TGTGCCAGTTCTCGGGAAGGGGGAGAGACCCAGTACTTC	CASSREGGETQYF
TRBV7-9	.	few	TRBJ1-5	TGTGCCAGCAGCGTAAATAGCAATCAGCCCCAGCATTTT	CASSVNSNQPQHF
TRBV30	.	few	TRBJ1-5	TGTGCCTGGAGTGGGGTGGGGGGGCCCCAGCATTTT	CAWSGVGGPQHF
TRBV2	TRBD1	.	TRBJ2-3	TGTGCCAGCAGGGGACAGGGGGCTTCCACAGATACGCAGTATTTT	CASRGQGASTDTQYF
TRBV30	.	.	TRBJ2-3	TGTGCCTGGAGTGCCAGGAGCACAGATACGCAGTATTTT	CAWSARSTDTQYF
TRBV9	.	.	TRBJ2-7	TGTGCCAGCAGCGTAGAGTTAGCCTACGAGCAGTACTTC	CASSVELAYEQYF
TRBV18	.	.	TRBJ2-7	TGTGCCAGCTCACCACTCTACCTCACCGACTACGAGCAGTACTTC	CASSPLYLTDYEQYF
TRBV29-1	TRBD2	few	TRBJ2-5	TGCAGCGTTGAAGCTCCCGGGAGGGAGACCCAGTACTTC	CSVEAPGRETQYF
TRBV6-6	.	.	TRBJ2-7	TGTGCCAGCAGACCGCAGGGCTTAACGTCCTACGAGCAGTACTTC	CASRPQGLTSYEQYF
TRBV4-2	TRBD2	.	TRBJ2-5	TGTGCCAGCAGCCAAGGACTAGCGGGAGCCCCGACCCACCTACAAGAGACCCAGTACTTC	CASSQGLAGAPTHLQETQYF